Listed below are T cell receptor beta chains from one sample, sequenced in a study of blood T cell repertoires in COVID-19. Produced via immunoSEQ multiplex PCR; TCRdb's table is partial and in-frame only. Of 95,000 to 100,000 clones in the sample, about 92% were seen once. The sequenced material came from peripheral blood. The receptor source for this set is a man aged 45 to 65 with active COVID-19. Both conserved end residues are part of each CDR3. D genes are given only for firm matches. Rows may omit the clone size; those that give it use once, few, many or a size class.

size	J	D	V	DNA	CDR3
-	TRBJ2-7	-	TRBV6-5	TGTGCCAGCAGTTACCCCGGGGCCTACGAGCAGTACTTC	CASSYPGAYEQYF
-	TRBJ2-7	TRBD1	TRBV28	TGTGCCAGCAGTCAGGGACAGAGCTACGAGCAGTACTTC	CASSQGQSYEQYF
-	TRBJ2-1	-	TRBV2	TGTGCCAGCAGCCGTGAGGCGAGCTCCTACAATGAGCAGTTCTTC	CASSREASSYNEQFF
-	TRBJ1-2	-	TRBV10-3	TGTGCCATCAGTGAGGCTCAGGGCGTCTATGGCTACACCTTC	CAISEAQGVYGYTF
-	TRBJ1-2	TRBD1	TRBV10-2	TGCGCCAGCACCGTCGACAGGGGGTCCACCATAGATGGCTACACCTTC	CASTVDRGSTIDGYTF
-	TRBJ2-5	TRBD2	TRBV7-8	TGTGCCAGCAGCGACGGGACTAGCTGGAGTCAAGAGACCCAGTACTTC	CASSDGTSWSQETQYF
-	TRBJ1-2	TRBD1	TRBV6-5	TGTGCCAGCAGGAGGACAGGGGGGAGCTATGGCTACACCTTC	CASRRTGGSYGYTF
-	TRBJ2-2	TRBD1	TRBV5-1	TGCGCCAGCGGCCGAGGTCAGGGGGAAGCCGGGGAGCTGTTTTTT	CASGRGQGEAGELFF
-	TRBJ2-1	TRBD1	TRBV30	TGTGCCTGGAACATGGGTGGGACAGGGGGTTACAATGAGCAGTTCTTC	CAWNMGGTGGYNEQFF
-	TRBJ1-1	-	TRBV6-4	TGTGCCAGCAGCCCTACTGTACGGGTGGCTGAAGCTTTCTTT	CASSPTVRVAEAFF
-	TRBJ1-1	-	TRBV28	TGTGCCAGCAGGAAAGGTGGGCCGAGGAACACTGAAGCTTTCTTT	CASRKGGPRNTEAFF
once	TRBJ2-2	TRBD1	TRBV19	TGTGCCAGTAGTATCGGGACAGCCGGGGAGCTGTTTTTT	CASSIGTAGELFF
-	TRBJ2-3	TRBD2	TRBV2	TGTGCCAGCAGAACCAGCGGGAGTGGGGCAGATACGCAGTATTTT	CASRTSGSGADTQYF
-	TRBJ2-2	TRBD2	TRBV5-1	TGCGCCAGCAGCTTGGTACTAGCGGGAGGATCCGGGGAGCTGTTTTTT	CASSLVLAGGSGELFF
-	TRBJ2-3	-	TRBV10-1	TGCGCCAGCAGTGAGCTTACTAGCACAGATACGCAGTATTTT	CASSELTSTDTQYF
-	TRBJ2-1	-	TRBV24-1	TGTGCCACCGCGGACTACAATGAGCAGTTCTTC	CATADYNEQFF
-	TRBJ2-3	-	TRBV24-1	TGTGCCACCAGCCGGGACACCCGAGGGGGTACGCAGTATTTT	CATSRDTRGGTQYF
-	TRBJ1-2	-	TRBV6-5	TGTGCCAGCACACTACAGGTCGGAGACGCCTATGGCTACACCTTC	CASTLQVGDAYGYTF
-	TRBJ2-1	TRBD1	TRBV5-4	TGTGCCAGCAGCTTAGTAGGGACAGGGGTGGTGAATGAGCAGTTCTTC	CASSLVGTGVVNEQFF
-	TRBJ1-1	TRBD1	TRBV28	TGTGCCAGCGGCCTCCGGACAGGGGGCACTGAAGCTTTCTTT	CASGLRTGGTEAFF
-	TRBJ1-1	-	TRBV6-6	TGTGCCAGCAGTTATTGGCCGGGAGATTTGAAAGCTTTCTTT	CASSYWPGDLKAFF
-	TRBJ2-3	-	TRBV30	TGTGCCTGGAGTAGACAGTCCAATACGCAGTATTTT	CAWSRQSNTQYF
-	TRBJ2-1	TRBD2	TRBV18	TGTGCCAGCTCAACTAGCGGGAGGGCCCCGGGCGATGAGCAGTTCTTC	CASSTSGRAPGDEQFF
-	TRBJ1-6	-	TRBV7-9	TGTGCCAGCAGCTCCCCCGAGGGCTTTCAATCCCTTGCACCCCTCCACTTT	CASSSPEGFQSLAPLHF
once	TRBJ2-2	-	TRBV18	TGTGCCAGCTCACCACCTATTGGCGGGAACACCGGGGAGCTGTTTTTT	CASSPPIGGNTGELFF
-	TRBJ1-3	TRBD1	TRBV18	TGTGCCAGCTCACAGACACCCGGGACAGGGGTCCAAACCTCTGGAAACACCATATATTTT	CASSQTPGTGVQTSGNTIYF
-	TRBJ1-1	TRBD1	TRBV9	TGTGCCAGCAGCGCGGACAGGGAGGGAACTGAAGCTTTCTTT	CASSADREGTEAFF
-	TRBJ1-2	-	TRBV28	TGTGCCAGCAGTTTAAGACTTTATGGCTACACCTTC	CASSLRLYGYTF
-	TRBJ2-3	-	TRBV6-4	TGTGCCAGCAGTGAAAGGCGGGAGAAGGACGGGACATGGGATACGCAGTATTTT	CASSERREKDGTWDTQYF
-	TRBJ1-3	-	TRBV3-1/TRBV3-2	TGTGCCAGCAGCCATTTGAGCGGGAGCTCTGGAAACACCATATATTTT	CASSHLSGSSGNTIYF
-	TRBJ2-5	TRBD2	TRBV27	TGTGCCACCGCTAGCGGGAGGGAGACCCAGTACTTC	CATASGRETQYF
-	TRBJ2-7	TRBD2	TRBV7-3	TGTGCCAGCAGGTCACTCGGGACTAGCGGTTCCTACGAGCAGTACTTC	CASRSLGTSGSYEQYF
-	TRBJ1-1	-	TRBV11-1	TGTGCCAGCAGCCCCGTGGGGGGAACTGGAGTCACTGAAGCTTTCTTT	CASSPVGGTGVTEAFF
-	TRBJ2-5	TRBD2	TRBV7-3	TGTGCCAGCAGCCGAGCGGGAGGGCCGGAGACCCAGTACTTC	CASSRAGGPETQYF
-	TRBJ2-7	-	TRBV24-1	TGTGCCACCAGTGATCCTGCGACAGGCAGCGCCTACGAGCAGTACTTC	CATSDPATGSAYEQYF
-	TRBJ1-1	-	TRBV28	TGTGCCAGCAGTTTATACGGAGATGAAGCTTTCTTT	CASSLYGDEAFF
-	TRBJ2-7	TRBD2	TRBV28	TGTGCCAGCAGCCCTGGAGCGGGAGGATATAACGAGCAGTACTTC	CASSPGAGGYNEQYF
-	TRBJ2-1	-	TRBV5-4	TGTGCCAGCAGCCTGGGGGGCAGCTCCTACAATGAGCAGTTCTTC	CASSLGGSSYNEQFF
-	TRBJ1-1	-	TRBV5-1	TGCGCCAGCAGCTTGGCTCCGGAGCAGGCTTTCTTT	CASSLAPEQAFF
-	TRBJ2-1	-	TRBV5-1	TGCGCCAGCAGCTTGGAGGCGGCCTCCTACAATGAGCAGTTCTTC	CASSLEAASYNEQFF
-	TRBJ2-1	TRBD1	TRBV15	TGTGCCACCAGCAAGGACAGGGGAAGGGTCAATGAGCAGTTCTTC	CATSKDRGRVNEQFF